The sample holds a few counts of the clone carrying this T cell receptor (beta chain). Its specificity is not known. These data are taken from a study of T cell repertoires in aging, cancer and after chemotherapy. The V end was cut by 1 base, the J end by 4 bases, with 11 bases between. This CDR3 contains 14 residues. CDR1 SGHKS and CDR2 YYEKEE come from the germline V gene (reference sequence). TCR beta rearrangements were amplified from peripheral blood genomic DNA. TRB rearrangements spanning V, D and J were amplified using mixed TRB-A/B primers. TCRdb re-called the multiplex PCR reads through MiXCR, storing one row per CDR3 protein. The sample holds about 9,400 distinct CDR3 sequences; around two fifths are singletons and the top ten take roughly 3.5%. Study results and limitations: Age-matched healthy donors had significantly more diverse, less clonal blood TCR repertoires than untreated cancer patients.

This TCR was recovered from a human donor in good health. The rearrangement links TRBV5-5 to TRBJ1-1; TRBD1 is a possible D gene (5 bases). The sample comprised blood. The CDR3: CASSLRQGGTEAFF. CDR3 coding DNA: TGTGCCAGCAGCTTGAGGCAGGGAGGCACTGAAGCTTTCTTT. Full variable domain (outside the CDR3, taken from reference TRBV5-5 and TRBJ1-1): DAGVTQSPTHLIKTRGQQVTLRCSPISGHKSVSWYQQVLGQGPQFIFQYYEKEERGRGNFPDRFSARQFPNYSSELNVNALLLGDSALYLCASSLRQGGTEAFFGQGTRLTVV.